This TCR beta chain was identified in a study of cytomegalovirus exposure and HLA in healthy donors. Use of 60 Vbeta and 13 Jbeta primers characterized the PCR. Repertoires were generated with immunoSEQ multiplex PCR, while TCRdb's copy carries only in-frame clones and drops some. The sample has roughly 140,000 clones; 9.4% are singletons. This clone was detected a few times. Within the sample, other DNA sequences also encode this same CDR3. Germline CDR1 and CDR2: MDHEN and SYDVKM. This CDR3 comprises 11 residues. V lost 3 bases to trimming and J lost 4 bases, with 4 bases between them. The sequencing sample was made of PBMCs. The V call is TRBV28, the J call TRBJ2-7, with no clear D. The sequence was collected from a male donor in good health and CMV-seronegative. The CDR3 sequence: CASSLRYEQYF. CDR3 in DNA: TGTGCCAGCAGTTTGAGATACGAGCAGTACTTC.